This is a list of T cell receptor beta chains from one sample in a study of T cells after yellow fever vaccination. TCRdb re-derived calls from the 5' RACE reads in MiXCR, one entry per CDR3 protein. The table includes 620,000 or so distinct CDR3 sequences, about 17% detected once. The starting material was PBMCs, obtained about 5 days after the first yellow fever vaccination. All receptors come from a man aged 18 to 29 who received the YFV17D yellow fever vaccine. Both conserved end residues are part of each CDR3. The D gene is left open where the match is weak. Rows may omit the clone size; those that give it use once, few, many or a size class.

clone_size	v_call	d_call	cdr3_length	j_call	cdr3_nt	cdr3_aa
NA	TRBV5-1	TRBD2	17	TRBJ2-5	TGCGCCAGCAGCTTCAGACTAGCGGGCGGGACTCAAGAGACCCAGTACTTC	CASSFRLAGGTQETQYF
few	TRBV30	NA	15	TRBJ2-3	TGTGCCTGGAGTGTCCCAGGGGTAAGGGCAGATACGCAGTATTTT	CAWSVPGVRADTQYF
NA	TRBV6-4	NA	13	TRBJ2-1	TGTGCCAGCAGTGACTCGCCAGGGACTGAGCAGTTCTTC	CASSDSPGTEQFF
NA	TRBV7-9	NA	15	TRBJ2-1	TGTGCCAGCAGCTTATACAGTGGCTCCTACAATGAGCAGTTCTTC	CASSLYSGSYNEQFF
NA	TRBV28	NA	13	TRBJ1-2	TGTGCCAGCAGATTTGGCCTTAATCATGGCTACACCTTC	CASRFGLNHGYTF
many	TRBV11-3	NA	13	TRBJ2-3	TGTGCCAGCAGCTTCGACACAGGGGATACGCAGTATTTT	CASSFDTGDTQYF
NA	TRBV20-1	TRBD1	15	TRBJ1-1	TGCAGTGTGGGCGGGGGACAGGCGATTGGTGCTGAAGCTTTCTTT	CSVGGGQAIGAEAFF
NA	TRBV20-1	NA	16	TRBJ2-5	TGCTGTGCTAGAGATGTGGCCTCCGGGCCAGATCAGACCCAGTACTTC	CCARDVASGPDQTQYF
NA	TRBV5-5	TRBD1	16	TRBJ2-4	TGTGCCAGCAGCTTCGATGGACAGGGGGGAGGAAACATTCAGTACTTC	CASSFDGQGGGNIQYF
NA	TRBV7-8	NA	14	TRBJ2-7	TGTGCCAGCAGCTTAGCACCTAGCTCCTACGAGCAGTACTTC	CASSLAPSSYEQYF
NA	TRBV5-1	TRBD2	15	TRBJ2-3	TGCGCCAGCAAATCTAGCGGGGGGAGCACAGATACGCAGTATTTT	CASKSSGGSTDTQYF
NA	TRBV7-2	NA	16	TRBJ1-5	TGTGCCAGCAGCCCCGACGTAGGGGGGAGCAATCAGCCCCAGCATTTT	CASSPDVGGSNQPQHF
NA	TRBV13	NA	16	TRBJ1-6	TGTGCCAGCAGCTTCCAGGGGTTAGGGGGAGATTCACCCCTCCACTTT	CASSFQGLGGDSPLHF
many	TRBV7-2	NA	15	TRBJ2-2	TGTGCCAGCAGCCCCATATCCTGGAACACCGGGGAGCTGTTTTTT	CASSPISWNTGELFF
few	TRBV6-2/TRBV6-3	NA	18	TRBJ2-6	TGTGCCAGCAGTCCCCCCCGGCCAGGAAGGCTGGGGGCCAACGTCCTGACTTTC	CASSPPRPGRLGANVLTF
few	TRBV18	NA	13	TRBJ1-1	TGTGCCAGCGGATCGGGACCCCACACTGAAGCTTTCTTT	CASGSGPHTEAFF
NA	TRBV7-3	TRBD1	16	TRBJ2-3	TGTGCCAGCAGCCCCCGGGGACAGGGAGGAGCAGATACGCAGTATTTT	CASSPRGQGGADTQYF
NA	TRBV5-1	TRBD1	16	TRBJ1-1	TGCGCCAGCAGCTTGGGAGGGACAGGGACGGATGTCGAAGCTTTCTTT	CASSLGGTGTDVEAFF
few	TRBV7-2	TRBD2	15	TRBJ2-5	TGTGCCAGCAGCGTGGTAGCGGGGGGGCGAGAGACCCAGTACTTC	CASSVVAGGRETQYF
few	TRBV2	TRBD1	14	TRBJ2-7	TGTGCCAGCAGTGGATTAGCAGGGGGTTTGGAGCAGTACTTC	CASSGLAGGLEQYF
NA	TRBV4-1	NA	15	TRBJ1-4	TGCGCCAGCAGACCGTCCCGGGGGCGGGGTGAAAAACTGTTTTTT	CASRPSRGRGEKLFF
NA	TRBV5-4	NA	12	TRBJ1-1	TGTGCCAGCAGCTTGAGGACCACTGAAGCTTTCTTT	CASSLRTTEAFF
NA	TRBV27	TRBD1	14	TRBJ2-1	TGTGCCAGCAGTCTAGGGACAGGGGGCTTTGAGCAGTTCTTC	CASSLGTGGFEQFF
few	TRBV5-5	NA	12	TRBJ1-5	TGTGCCAGCAGCCTGACAGATCAGCCCCAGCATTTT	CASSLTDQPQHF
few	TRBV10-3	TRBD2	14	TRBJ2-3	TGTGCCATCAGTGACGCGGGGGGCCAAGATACGCAGTATTTT	CAISDAGGQDTQYF
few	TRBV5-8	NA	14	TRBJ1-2	TGTGCCAGCAGCTTGGCCAAAAGACATCGGGGCTACACCTTC	CASSLAKRHRGYTF